This record covers a single TCR beta chain. People who had autoimmune disease history or systemic immunosuppression were excluded. Peripheral blood came from all dose cohorts at three timepoints. Some clones are missing from TCRdb's copy, which holds only in-frame ones; the method was immunoSEQ multiplex PCR. The sample holds 65,000 to 95,000 clones, around 88% seen once. V shed 1 base and J shed 3 bases, with 10 bases lying between them. CDR1 is SGHRS and CDR2 is YFSETQ in the germline V gene. This CDR3 is 14 amino acids long. This sample stems from a study of OX40 agonist ivuxolimab in advanced cancers.

The sample here was CD4+ or CD8+ T cells sorted from blood, taken in a trial of the OX40 agonist ivuxolimab. This TCR was recovered from an adult with an advanced solid tumor such as melanoma, head and neck, liver or kidney cancer. This chain links TRBV5-1 with TRBJ1-2, with D perhaps matching TRBD1 (5 bases). CDR3 amino acids: CASSLYGADYGYTF. In DNA, the CDR3 is TGCGCCAGCAGCTTGTATGGGGCGGACTATGGCTACACCTTC.